The clone carrying this T cell receptor (beta chain) was observed a few times. Its antigen remains unknown. These data come from a study of human T cells and chemical hapten exposure. Points from the study as a whole: Those TCRs sitting above 1 in 1000 frequency stayed the same with DPC sensitization.

What the library attached to individual cDNA molecules were unique molecular identifiers. The authors' processing: Samples held a median of around 100,000 TCRs, range roughly 20,000–750,000. TCRdb itself ran the reads through MiXCR, one entry per CDR3 protein. Clone size and V and J calls follow TCRdb, not the original study. The repertoire holds about 120,000 distinct CDR3 sequences, with 8.5% as singletons. Germline V gene data show CDR1 as LNHDA and CDR2 as SQIVND (reference sequence). Trimming took 3 bases from V and 6 from J, leaving 6 bases between them. This CDR3 spans 12 amino acids. Blood, whole and unfractionated, served as the source for total RNA extraction.

The sequence came from a human donor in good health. Some clones in this sample may be carry-over from other donors' samples. Sequences were obtained from whole blood. The chain uses TRBV19 and TRBJ2-1, with unresolved D. The CDR3 sequence is CASSMSSNEQFF. The CDR3 bases are TGTGCCAGTAGTATGAGTAGCAATGAGCAGTTCTTC.